This T cell receptor beta chain was identified during a study of Ad26.COV2.S vaccination and SARS-CoV-2 variants. Points from the study as a whole: Using TCR breadth and depth analyses may have led to underestimated total T cell responses. Non-spike TCR breadth was similar in vaccine and placebo recipients.

TCRdb's table, derived via immunoSEQ multiplex PCR, lists solely in-frame clones and lacks some. The top ten hold roughly 3.5% of the sample, which has about 250,000 clones, approximately 87% seen once. Per the germline V gene, CDR1 is SNHLY and CDR2 is FYNNEI. There are 14 residues in the CDR3. Trimming took off 2 bases at V and 1 base at J, with 6 bases between the two ends. About this clone: The antigen remains unidentified.

The treatment: around 19 received Ad26.COV2.S at low or high dose, single or two shots; roughly five received placebo; per-sample allocation not given. Sampling took place 63 days after the first vaccine or placebo injection. Expression of Wuhan-strain SARS-CoV-2 spike came from the Ad26 vector that formed the vaccine. V is TRBV2 and J is TRBJ1-5; unclear D gene. The origin of this receptor is a person between 18 and 65 years old who received the Ad26.COV2.S COVID-19 vaccine or a placebo. Here the sequenced sample was peripheral blood, taken in a trial of Ad26.COV2.S vaccine versus placebo. The CDR3 DNA sequence: TGTGCCAGCAGTGAATGGGAAAGCAATCAGCCCCAGCATTTT. Translation gives CASSEWESNQPQHF.